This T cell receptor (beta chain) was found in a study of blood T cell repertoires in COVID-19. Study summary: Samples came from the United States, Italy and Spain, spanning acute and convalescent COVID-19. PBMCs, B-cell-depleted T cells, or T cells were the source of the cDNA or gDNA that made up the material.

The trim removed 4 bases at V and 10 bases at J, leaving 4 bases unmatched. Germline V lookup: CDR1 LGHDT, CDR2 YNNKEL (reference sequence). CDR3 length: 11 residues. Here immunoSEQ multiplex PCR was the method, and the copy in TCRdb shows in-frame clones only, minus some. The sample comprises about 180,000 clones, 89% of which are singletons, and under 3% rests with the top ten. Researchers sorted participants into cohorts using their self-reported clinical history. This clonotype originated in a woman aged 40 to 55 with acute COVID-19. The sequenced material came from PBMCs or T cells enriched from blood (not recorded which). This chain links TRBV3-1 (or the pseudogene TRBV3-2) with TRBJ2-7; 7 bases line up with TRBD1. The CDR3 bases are TGTGCCAGCAGCCGAGGGGACAGCCAGTACTTC. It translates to CASSRGDSQYF.